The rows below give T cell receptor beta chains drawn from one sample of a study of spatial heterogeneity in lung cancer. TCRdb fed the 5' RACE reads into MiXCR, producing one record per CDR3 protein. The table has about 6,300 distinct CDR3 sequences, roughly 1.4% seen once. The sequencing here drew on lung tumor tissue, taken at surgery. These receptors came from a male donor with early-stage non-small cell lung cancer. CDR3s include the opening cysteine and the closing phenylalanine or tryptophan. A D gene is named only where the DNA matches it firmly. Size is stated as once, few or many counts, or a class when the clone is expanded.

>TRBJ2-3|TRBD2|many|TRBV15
TGTGCCACCAGCGTTATAATCTTAGCGGGTGTGCAAGATACGCAGTATTTT
CATSVIILAGVQDTQYF
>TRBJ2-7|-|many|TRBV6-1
TGTGCCAGCAGGTACGGGACAACTTACGAGCAGTACTTC
CASRYGTTYEQYF
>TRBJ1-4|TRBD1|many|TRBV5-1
TGCGCCAGCAGCAGACAGGGCTTCAATGAAAAACTGTTTTTT
CASSRQGFNEKLFF
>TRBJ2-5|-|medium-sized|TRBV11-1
TGTGCCAGCAGCTTGCGGCTACTAGAGACCCAGTACTTC
CASSLRLLETQYF
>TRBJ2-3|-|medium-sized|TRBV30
TGTGCCTGGAGTGTACGAGGGGGCACAGATACGCAGTATTTT
CAWSVRGGTDTQYF
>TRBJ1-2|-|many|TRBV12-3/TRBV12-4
TGTGCCAGCAGTTTCCCCCGATTGAACTATGGCTACACCTTC
CASSFPRLNYGYTF
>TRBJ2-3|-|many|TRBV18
TGTGCCAGCTCTGGGGGGAGCACAGATACGCAGTATTTT
CASSGGSTDTQYF
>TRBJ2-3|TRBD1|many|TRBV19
TGTGCCAGTAGTCCTAGACAGGGCGCAGATACGCAGTATTTT
CASSPRQGADTQYF
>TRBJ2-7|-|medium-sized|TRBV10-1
TGCGCCAGCAGTCTCGGAGGGAGTGACGAGCAGTACTTC
CASSLGGSDEQYF
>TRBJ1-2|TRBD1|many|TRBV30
TGTGCCTGGAAGGGACAGGGGGCTAACTATGGCTACACCTTC
CAWKGQGANYGYTF